This T cell receptor beta chain was profiled in a study of OX40 agonist ivuxolimab in advanced cancers. Background on the study: Averaging roughly 60 years in age, with a range of about 23 to 79, the cohort was about 85% male. Findings and caveats of the study: Relative to CD4+, CD8+ T cells held more expanded clones on average. A proportion of nonresponders additionally exhibited low normalized T-cell clonal expansion.

Produced via immunoSEQ multiplex PCR; TCRdb's table is partial and in-frame only. The sample has tens of thousands of clones; around 88% are singletons. Unmatched junction bases numbered 18, after V lost 4 bases and J lost 13 bases. Per the germline V gene, CDR1 is SEHNR and CDR2 is FQNEAQ (reference sequence). The CDR3 covers 15 residues. In regard to this clone: Its antigen is unknown.

The sample was CD4+ or CD8+ T cells sorted from blood, taken in a trial of the OX40 agonist ivuxolimab. The sequence derives from an adult with an advanced solid tumor such as melanoma, head and neck, liver or kidney cancer. V is TRBV7-9 and J is TRBJ2-5, with 7 bases matching TRBD1. CDR3 DNA: TGTGCCAGCAGCTCAACGGGACAGACAAGAAATTTTCGGTACTTC. Amino acids: CASSSTGQTRNFRYF. Together with reference TRBV7-9 and TRBJ2-5, the CDR3 gives the full variable domain: DTGVSQNPRHKITKRGQNVTFRCDPISEHNRLYWYRQTLGQGPEFLTYFQNEAQLEKSRLLSDRFSAERPKGSFSTLEIQRTEQGDSAMYLCASSSTGQTRNFRYFGPGTRLLVL.